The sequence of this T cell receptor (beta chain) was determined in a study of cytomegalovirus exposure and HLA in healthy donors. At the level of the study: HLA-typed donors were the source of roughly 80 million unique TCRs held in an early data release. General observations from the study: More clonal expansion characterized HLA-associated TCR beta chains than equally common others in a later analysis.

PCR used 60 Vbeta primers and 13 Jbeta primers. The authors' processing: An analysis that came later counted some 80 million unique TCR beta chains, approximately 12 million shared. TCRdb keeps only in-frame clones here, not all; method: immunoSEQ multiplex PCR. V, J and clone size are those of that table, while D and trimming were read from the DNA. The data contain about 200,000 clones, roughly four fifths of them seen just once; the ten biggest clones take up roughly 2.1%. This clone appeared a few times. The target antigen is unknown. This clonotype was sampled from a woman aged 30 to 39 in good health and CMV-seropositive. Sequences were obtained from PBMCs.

This CDR3 is CASSATSGGMDTQYF. The CDR3 nucleotides are TGTGCCAGCAGCGCGACTAGCGGGGGGATGGATACGCAGTATTTT. The chain joins TRBV6-4 to TRBJ2-3; 13 nucleotides line up with TRBD2. This CDR3 comprises 15 residues. The V gene end was trimmed by 6 bases and the J gene end by 6 bases; junction bases not matched to a gene: 6. Germline CDR1 and CDR2: MRHNA and SNTAGT.